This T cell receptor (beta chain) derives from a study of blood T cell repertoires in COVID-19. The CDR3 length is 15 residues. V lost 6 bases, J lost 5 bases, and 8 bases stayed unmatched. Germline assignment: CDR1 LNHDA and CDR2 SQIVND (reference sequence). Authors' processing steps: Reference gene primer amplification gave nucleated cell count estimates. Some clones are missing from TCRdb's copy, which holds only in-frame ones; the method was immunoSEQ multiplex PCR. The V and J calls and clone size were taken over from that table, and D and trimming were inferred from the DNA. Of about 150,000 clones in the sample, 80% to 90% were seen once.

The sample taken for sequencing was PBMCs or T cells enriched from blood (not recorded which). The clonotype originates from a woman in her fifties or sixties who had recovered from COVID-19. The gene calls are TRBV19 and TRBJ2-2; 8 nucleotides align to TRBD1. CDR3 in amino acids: CASSHLGQGTGELFF. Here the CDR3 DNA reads TGTGCCAGTAGCCACCTAGGACAGGGAACCGGGGAGCTGTTTTTT.